The sequence of this T cell receptor (beta chain) was determined in a study of cytomegalovirus exposure and HLA in healthy donors. Notes on the study in general: The records held CMV serostatus as the only immune exposure information.

Looked up from germline, CDR1 is SEHNR and CDR2 is FQNEAQ (reference sequence). The CDR3 loop spans 15 amino acids. With V trimmed by 4 bases and J by 6 bases, 9 bases remained unmatched. 60 Vbeta and 13 Jbeta primers were used in PCR. Original data processing: Around 9.9 million shared chains were among the approximately 87 million unique TCR beta chains that a later analysis counted. Measured with immunoSEQ multiplex PCR; TCRdb has only the in-frame clones, and not every one. That table furnishes V, J and clone size, whereas the DNA furnished D and trimming. This sample lists 96,000 or so clones; its ten largest clones have 5% to 6.5%. Worth noting for this clone: Its antigen is undetermined.

The receptor was isolated from a girl aged 10 to 17 in good health and CMV-seropositive. The chain combines TRBV7-9 with TRBJ2-7; 10 nucleotides align to TRBD1. The sample taken for sequencing was PBMCs. For the CDR3, the DNA is TGTGCCAGCAGCTCGTTACGGGACAGGGGACTCGAGCAGTACTTC. Its translation: CASSSLRDRGLEQYF.